The 24 T cell receptor beta chains presented below share a single source sample, sequenced in a study of early T cells in non-severe SARS-CoV-2 infection. MiXCR, applied by TCRdb to the 5' RACE reads, yields one record per CDR3 protein. The sample has 74,000 or so distinct CDR3 sequences, roughly 12% seen once; the top ten hold 1.1%. Sequenced sample: whole blood. The receptors were gathered from an adult who was a healthcare worker with PCR-confirmed SARS-CoV-2 infection or an uninfected control (not recorded which).

This clonotype was found many times. The J gene is TRBJ2-7, the V gene TRBV11-2, with 7 nucleotides matching TRBD1. The J segment lost 2 bases and the V segment lost 5 bases, leaving 6 bases of the junction unmatched. CDR3 length: 14 amino acids. From germline, CDR1 is SGHAT and CDR2 FQNNGV. In DNA, the CDR3 is TGTGCCAGCAGCCCTATGGGACAGCCCTACGAGCAGTACTTC. Translation: CASSPMGQPYEQYF.

This clonotype was recorded at least ten times. The chain carries TRBV5-1 and TRBJ2-3; TRBD2 aligns across 7 bases. Germline CDR1 SGHRS, CDR2 YFSETQ. The CDR3 runs 15 residues. The V segment lost 2 bases and the J segment 1 base; nucleotides outside the gene matches: 4. CDR3 nucleotide sequence: TGCGCCAGCAGCTTAGAGGGAGGGGGCACAGATACGCAGTATTTT. Its translation: CASSLEGGGTDTQYF.

In its sample, this clonotype was seen many times. This chain connects TRBV6-4 to TRBJ1-2; 11 bases line up with TRBD1. The V segment lost 7 bases and the J segment 3 bases; nucleotides outside the gene matches: 19. CDR1 and CDR2 from the germline V gene are MRHNA and SNTAGT. This CDR3 comprises 19 residues. CDR3 protein: CASTIKGGDRGILDYGYTF. CDR3 bases: TGTGCCAGCACTATAAAAGGCGGGGACAGGGGGATCTTGGACTATGGCTACACCTTC.

Ten or more counts support this clonotype. For the CDR3, the DNA is TGTGCCAGCAGACGGGACGGCCCCTACGAGCAGTACTTC. This gives the protein CASRRDGPYEQYF. The chain carries TRBV12-3 or TRBV12-4 and TRBJ2-7; the D gene could be TRBD1 or TRBD2 (5 bases each). The V end was cut by 6 bases, the J end by 2 bases, with 11 bases between. The CDR3 contains 13 residues.

This clonotype was detected ten times or more. The rearrangement links TRBV2 to TRBJ1-1, with TRBD1 as a possible D gene (5 bases). Trimming stripped 4 bases from V and 3 bases from J, with 9 bases between. The CDR3 consists of 13 residues. Germline V CDR1 and CDR2: SNHLY, FYNNEI. This CDR3 is CASSADRDTEAFF. CDR3 bases: TGTGCCAGCAGTGCCGACAGAGACACTGAAGCTTTCTTT.

This clonotype was seen at least ten times. The chain combines TRBV7-6 with TRBJ2-1; D might be TRBD2 (5 bases). Germline CDR1 is SGHVS and CDR2 is FNYEAQ. V gave up 4 bases and J gave up 5 bases, with 9 bases separating them. The CDR3 spans 13 residues. CDR3 loop: CASSSGLNNEQFF. DNA of the CDR3: TGTGCCAGCAGCTCAGGACTCAACAATGAGCAGTTCTTC.

This clonotype was observed a few times. The V call is TRBV28, the J call TRBJ2-7; D might be TRBD1 (6 bases). CDR1 MDHEN and CDR2 SYDVKM come from the germline V gene. The CDR3 has 13 amino acids. V shed 6 bases and J shed 1 base, with 10 bases lying between them. CDR3 bases: TGTGCCAGCAGGGACACAGGGTCCTACGAGCAGTACTTC. As protein: CASRDTGSYEQYF. The full variable domain, rest sourced from reference TRBV28 and TRBJ2-7, is DVKVTQSSRYLVKRTGEKVFLECVQDMDHENMFWYRQDPGLGLRLIYFSYDVKMKEKGDIPEGYSVSREKKERFSLILESASTNQTSMYLCASRDTGSYEQYFGPGTRLTVT.

The CDR3 DNA reads as TGTGCCAGCAGTTTATGGGGCGGTGGGGGAAATGAGCAGTTCTTC. Its translation is CASSLWGGGGNEQFF. The chain recombines TRBV27 with TRBJ2-1; either TRBD1 or TRBD2 may fit D (5 bases each). Germline CDR1 MNHEY, CDR2 SMNVEV (reference sequence). Trimming left V 1 base short and J 7 bases short, with 14 bases between. This CDR3 has 15 amino acids.

The chain has TRBV7-2 and TRBJ2-7; D is undetermined. This CDR3 contains 12 residues. V dropped 8 bases and J dropped 0 bases, with 8 bases sitting between them. CDR1 SGHTA and CDR2 FQGNSA come from the germline V gene. In DNA, the CDR3 is TGTGCCAGCGGGCGGAACTCCTACGAGCAGTACTTC. Translating gives CASGRNSYEQYF.

In its sample, this clonotype was seen many times. The chain joins TRBV20-1 to TRBJ1-5; a possible D gene is TRBD1 (5 bases). V shed 8 bases and J shed 0 bases, with 11 bases lying between them. The CDR3 runs 13 residues. Germline V gene lookup returns CDR1 DFQATT and CDR2 SNEGSKA (reference sequence). The CDR3 DNA follows: TGCAGTTCGGGGGGGGATAGCAATCAGCCCCAGCATTTT. Encoded protein: CSSGGDSNQPQHF.

The rearrangement uses TRBV28 and TRBJ1-5, with D unclear. CDR1 is MDHEN, CDR2 SYDVKM, per germline. This CDR3 contains 15 residues. V lost 3 bases, J lost 1 base, and 10 bases lay in between. CDR3 sequence (DNA): TGTGCCAGCAGTTTTTCTTACGGAAGCAATCAGCCCCAGCATTTT. This gives the protein CASSFSYGSNQPQHF.

This chain joins TRBV12-3 or TRBV12-4 and TRBJ2-1, with D uncertain. The CDR3 has 14 residues. With 5 bases removed from V and 5 bases from J, the gap between germline ends came to 13 bases. The CDR3 loop is CASSKDGANNEQFF. For the CDR3, the DNA is TGTGCCAGCAGTAAGGACGGAGCGAACAATGAGCAGTTCTTC.

The chain joins TRBV2 to TRBJ1-2; 7 bases fit TRBD1. This CDR3 comprises 15 residues. V gave up 4 bases and J gave up 1 base; unmatched junction bases: 6. From germline, CDR1 is SNHLY and CDR2 FYNNEI. The CDR3 spells CASSVGQIRNYGYTF. The CDR3 coding sequence is TGTGCCAGCAGTGTGGGACAGATTCGTAACTATGGCTACACCTTC.

Points on this clonotype: A much larger clone lies one base from this, so it may be a read error. The chain is built from TRBV29-1 and TRBJ2-2; D perhaps matches TRBD2 (5 bases). In germline, CDR1 is SQVTM, CDR2 ANQGSEA. This CDR3 is 13 amino acids long. Here the CDR3 DNA reads TGCAGCGTTGAGTCGAGCGGAAACGGGGAGCCGTTTTTT. Translated: CSVESSGNGEPFF.

In nucleotides, the CDR3 is TGTGCCAGCCTAGGGTGGGAAAACCACGAGCAGTACTTC. This gives the protein CASLGWENHEQYF. V gene TRBV28 combines with J gene TRBJ2-7; no clear D gene. Germline CDR1 is MDHEN and CDR2 is SYDVKM. The CDR3 is made up of 13 amino acids. Deletions cut 8 bases from V and 5 bases from J, with 16 bases between.

The chain links TRBV30 to TRBJ2-7; D uncertain. Germline CDR1 reads GTSNPN; CDR2 reads SVGIG (reference sequence). V lost 0 bases, J lost 4 bases, and 10 bases lay in between. The CDR3 runs 13 residues. The CDR3 loop reads CAWSVIGGYEQYF. CDR3 DNA sequence: TGTGCCTGGAGTGTTATTGGTGGGTACGAGCAGTACTTC.

This clonotype was seen repeatedly, ten times or more. The rearrangement uses TRBV6-2 or TRBV6-3 and TRBJ1-5, with TRBD1 as a possible D gene (5 bases). V lost 7 bases and J lost 3, with 13 bases in between. CDR1 and CDR2 (germline): MNHEY, SVGEGT. This CDR3 has 14 residues. This CDR3 is CASTEQGDNQPQHF. DNA for the CDR3: TGTGCCAGCACCGAGCAGGGTGACAATCAGCCCCAGCATTTT.

This chain joins TRBV5-1 and TRBJ2-3; D tentatively fits TRBD1 or TRBD2 (6 bases each). V was shortened by 8 bases and J by 1 base, with 11 bases between the two germline ends. This CDR3 is built from 13 residues. Germline assignment: CDR1 SGHRS and CDR2 YFSETQ. As DNA, the CDR3 is TGCGCCAGTTACAGGGAGGGCACAGATACGCAGTATTTT. This translates into CASYREGTDTQYF.

The chain combines TRBV9 with TRBJ1-3; D might be TRBD1 (6 bases). Germline V gene data show CDR1 as SGDLS and CDR2 as YYNGEE. The CDR3 has 15 amino acids. V was shortened by 4 bases and J by 2 bases, with 13 bases between the two germline ends. Here the CDR3 reads CASSPTTGTGNTIYF. CDR3 bases: TGTGCCAGCAGCCCTACAACAGGGACTGGAAACACCATATATTTT.

There are many counts of this clonotype. The chain carries TRBV27 and TRBJ1-3; D unresolved. Germline V gene sequence: CDR1 MNHEY, CDR2 SMNVEV (reference sequence). The CDR3 runs 14 residues. The V gene lost 2 bases and the J gene lost 1 base, with 6 bases spanning the gap. This chain's CDR3 is CASSLRQSGNTIYF. The CDR3 region has the DNA TGTGCCAGCAGTTTACGCCAGTCTGGAAACACCATATATTTT.

This clonotype occurred many times. Mismatch with germline at one junction end may stem from a read error. This chain joins TRBV6-5 and TRBJ2-6, with D unclear. This CDR3 has 13 amino acids. CDR1 and CDR2 from the germline V gene are MNHEY and SVGAGI. In nucleotides, the CDR3 is TGTGCCAGCAGCTACTCTGGGGCCAACGTCCTGACTTTC. As protein: CASSYSGANVLTF.

This clonotype appeared many times. The V and J genes are TRBV6-2 or TRBV6-3 and TRBJ2-1; the D gene is possibly TRBD2 (6 bases). The CDR3 length is 16 residues. Trimming shortened V by 0 bases and J by 8 bases, and 17 bases separated the two germline ends. CDR1 is MNHEY and CDR2 is SVGEGT in the germline V gene. The CDR3 protein is CASSYSAGRNSHEQFF. The CDR3 DNA reads as TGTGCCAGCAGTTACTCCGCGGGGCGGAACTCCCATGAGCAGTTCTTC.

The sample holds many counts of this clonotype. The CDR3 region is CSASSGGDQETQYF. As DNA, the CDR3 is TGCAGTGCTAGTAGCGGGGGGGATCAAGAGACCCAGTACTTC. The chain employs TRBV20-1 and TRBJ2-5; 11 nucleotides align to TRBD2. J lost 2 bases, V lost 3 bases, and 2 bases had no gene match. Germline V gene data show CDR1 as DFQATT and CDR2 as SNEGSKA (reference sequence). This CDR3 is built from 14 residues.

This clonotype has only a few counts. This chain uses TRBV20-1 with TRBJ2-7, with D hard to call. The CDR3 covers 12 residues. Deletions cut 2 bases from V and 1 base from J, with 6 bases between. Germline values: CDR1 DFQATT, CDR2 SNEGSKA (reference sequence). The CDR3 DNA is TGCAGTGCTAGATCCCCTTCCTACGAGCAGTACTTC. Protein sequence: CSARSPSYEQYF.